This entry features one T cell receptor (beta chain) sequence. Its antigen is unknown. The sample comes from a study of beta chain features in type 1 diabetes. For the study at large: In age, gender and cell yields, patients were similar to healthy donors.

The isolated RNA, all of it, was reverse transcribed, so expressed TCRB transcripts were what got sequenced. It was found that naive, central memory and regulatory T cell samples averaged approximately 3.5 million reads. The data were produced by immunoSEQ multiplex PCR, yet TCRdb's version contains in-frame clones alone and is incomplete. This table has about 650,000 clones, roughly 12% appearing once. CDR1 GTSNPN and CDR2 SVGIG come from the germline V gene (reference sequence). The V end lost 5 bases, the J end lost 1 base, and 15 bases lay between the germline ends. CDR3 size: 15 residues. Cells sorted by CD45RO/CCR7/CD25/CD127/CD95/CD27 comprised CD4+ naive, central memory, regulatory and stem cell-like memory cells. The authors obtained over 95% purity in all sorted populations. Findings and limits, study-wide: Type 1 diabetes patients had moderately but significantly shorter TCRB CDR3s in all four CD4+ subsets.

This sequence originates from a man aged 25 to 45 with type 1 diabetes. The V call is TRBV30, the J call TRBJ2-1; D is uncertain. The sample taken for sequencing was naive CD4+ T cells from blood. The DNA of the CDR3 is TGTGCCTGGCTAAAACAGAGACGGTCCTACAATGAGCAGTTCTTC. Its protein product is CAWLKQRRSYNEQFF.